This T cell receptor (beta chain) stems from a study of T cells in Graves' hyperthyroidism and ophthalmopathy. Those with hyperthyroidism were 18 to 65 years old, newly diagnosed, and ill for under 2 months. The CDR3 is 15 amino acids. V trimming: 8 bases; J trimming: 1 base; junction bases outside the gene matches: 8. The CDR3 regions of TCR beta were amplified from RNA transcripts. During a first-round RT-PCR of the TCR CDR3, the HTBI primer set was used. TCRdb re-called the multiplex PCR reads through MiXCR, storing one row per CDR3 protein. The profile covers roughly 740,000 distinct CDR3 sequences, with roughly 15% appearing a single time and 8.4% taken by the ten largest. The table lists this clonotype with many counts.

Sequenced sample: blood. This sequence originates from a man younger than 30 with Graves' hyperthyroidism. V and J are TRBV12-3 or TRBV12-4 and TRBJ2-7, with 10 bases fitting TRBD1. CDR3 sequence (DNA): TGTGCCAGCCCTTGCCTGGGACAGGGGTCCTACGAGCAGTACTTC. Its translation: CASPCLGQGSYEQYF.